The clone carrying this TCR beta chain was counted once. Under the authors' procedure: Counts of nucleated cells, estimated from reference gene primer amplification, were obtained. The data were produced by immunoSEQ multiplex PCR, yet TCRdb's version contains in-frame clones alone and is incomplete. V, J and clone size derive from that table, while D and trimming were established from the DNA sequence. Of about 160,000 clones in the sample, 65% to 85% were seen once. The sample originates from a study of blood T cell repertoires in COVID-19. Turning to the study itself: Samples of COVID-19 (acute and convalescent) were obtained from the United States, Italy and Spain. Sources were T cells, B-cell-depleted T cells, or PBMCs; the material itself was cDNA or gDNA.

Trimming took 5 bases from V and 0 from J; bases not matched to a gene: 17. The CDR3 extends over 21 amino acids. Germline CDR1 is MDHEN and CDR2 is SYDVKM. Sequences were obtained from peripheral blood. The source is a woman aged 80 or over with acute or convalescent COVID-19. V gene TRBV28 combines with J gene TRBJ2-5, with 14 bases that match TRBD2. The CDR3 region is CASSRGLAGEPIPLYQETQYF. The CDR3, as DNA: TGTGCCAGCAGTCGGGGACTAGCGGGGGAACCCATCCCCCTGTACCAAGAGACCCAGTACTTC.